A single sample is the source of the 7 T cell receptor beta chains below, sequenced in a study of blood T cell repertoires in COVID-19. Sequencing was performed with immunoSEQ multiplex PCR; in TCRdb, only in-frame clones are kept and a portion is missing. The sample contains some 260,000 clones, 85% to 90% of which appear only once. Sequenced sample: peripheral blood. The source is a man of 80 years or more with acute or convalescent COVID-19.

The chain uses TRBV6-5 and TRBJ1-5; TRBD1 is a possible D gene (5 bases). This CDR3 has 15 amino acids. Germline V gene lookup returns CDR1 MNHEY and CDR2 SVGAGI. Trimming removed 8 bases at V and 0 bases at J, with 14 bases between. The CDR3 DNA follows: TGTGCCAGCCAGTCAGGGTTTTATAGCAATCAGCCCCAGCATTTT. Its protein is CASQSGFYSNQPQHF.

The V call is TRBV19, the J call TRBJ1-2, with 7 nucleotides matching TRBD1. Germline V gene lookup returns CDR1 LNHDA and CDR2 SQIVND (reference sequence). V was pared by 4 bases and J by 8 bases, with 10 bases of the junction left unmatched. The CDR3 covers 14 residues. The CDR3 is CASSTTGLVGGYTF. The CDR3 DNA follows: TGTGCCAGTAGTACGACAGGGTTGGTAGGAGGCTACACCTTC. The full variable domain, rest sourced from reference TRBV19 and TRBJ1-2, is DGGITQSPKYLFRKEGQNVTLSCEQNLNHDAMYWYRQDPGQGLRLIYYSQIVNDFQKGDIAEGYSVSREKKESFPLTVTSAQKNPTAFYLCASSTTGLVGGYTFGSGTRLTVV.

This chain connects TRBV19 to TRBJ2-2; 8 bases agree with TRBD1. CDR1 and CDR2 from the germline V gene are LNHDA and SQIVND (reference sequence). The CDR3 has 14 residues. V lost 7 bases and J lost 5; bases outside the gene matches: 6. The CDR3 DNA follows: TGTGCCAGTAAAGACAGGGGAGCGACCGGGGAGCTGTTTTTT. Its protein is CASKDRGATGELFF.

V gene TRBV7-8 combines with J gene TRBJ1-1; tentative D call: TRBD1 (5 bases). V dropped 3 bases and J dropped 3 bases, with 11 bases sitting between them. Germline V gene sequence: CDR1 SGHVS, CDR2 FQNEAQ. The CDR3 totals 14 residues. CDR3 DNA sequence: TGTGCCAGCAGCTTTTCCTCAGGGCACACTGAAGCTTTCTTT. This codes for CASSFSSGHTEAFF.

The rearrangement uses TRBV7-8 and TRBJ2-7; TRBD1 aligns across 9 bases. CDR3 length equals 15 residues. The ends lost 3 bases at V and 0 bases at J; junction bases unmatched: 3. CDR1 and CDR2 (germline): SGHVS, FQNEAQ. Here the CDR3 reads CASSFGQGISYEQYF. The DNA for the CDR3 is TGTGCCAGCAGCTTTGGACAGGGGATCTCCTACGAGCAGTACTTC.

The gene calls are TRBV7-2 and TRBJ2-7; weak D call: TRBD1 (6 bases). Germline V CDR1 and CDR2: SGHTA, FQGNSA. This CDR3 contains 16 residues. The V end was cut by 0 bases, the J end by 4 bases, with 16 bases between. DNA for the CDR3: TGTGCCAGCAGCTTAGCTTTCCGGACAGAGACATACGAGCAGTACTTC. Its translation: CASSLAFRTETYEQYF.

V and J are TRBV19 and TRBJ1-5, with D maybe TRBD1 (6 bases). This CDR3 has 14 amino acids. V lost 5 bases and J lost 6, with 14 bases in between. Germline assignment: CDR1 LNHDA and CDR2 SQIVND (reference sequence). Here the CDR3 reads CASSSRQVGQPQHF. Written as DNA, the CDR3 is TGTGCCAGTAGTTCGCGACAGGTGGGTCAGCCCCAGCATTTT.